Below are 16 T cell receptor beta chains sequenced from a single sample in a study of technical replicates of blood from a few donors. The table came from immunoSEQ multiplex PCR; TCRdb's copy has only in-frame clones and leaves some out. The data show 45,000 to 55,000 clones, with 90% to 97% seen just once and 0.35% to 0.45% held by the top ten. Sequencing input: T cells isolated from PBMCs. The receptors shown here come from a human donor in good health.

The rearrangement joins TRBV9 to TRBJ2-1; D not resolved. Trimming cost V 0 bases and J 6 bases, with 10 bases left between them. Germline V gene data show CDR1 as SGDLS and CDR2 as YYNGEE. The CDR3 consists of 14 residues. The CDR3 protein is CASSVGGSRNEQFF. The CDR3 coding sequence is TGTGCCAGCAGCGTAGGAGGTTCGCGCAATGAGCAGTTCTTC.

The chain is built from TRBV5-1 and TRBJ1-4, with TRBD1 identical over 9 bases. Germline trimming cut 2 bases from V and 5 bases from J; bases unmatched to any gene: 4. Germline V lookup: CDR1 SGHRS, CDR2 YFSETQ. CDR3 size: 15 residues. CDR3 bases: TGCGCCAGCAGCTTTGGGACAGGGCTAAATGAAAAACTGTTTTTT. Protein: CASSFGTGLNEKLFF. Supplemented by reference TRBV5-1 and TRBJ1-4, the full variable domain reads KAGVTQTPRYLIKTRGQQVTLSCSPISGHRSVSWYQQTPGQGLQFLFEYFSETQRNKGNFPGRFSGRQFSNSRSEMNVSTLELGDSALYLCASSFGTGLNEKLFFGSGTQLSVL.

The chain employs TRBV6-4 and TRBJ2-2; 7 bases match TRBD2. With 2 bases clipped from V and 3 bases from J, the junction kept 0 bases outside the gene matches. In germline, CDR1 is MRHNA, CDR2 SNTAGT. The CDR3 contains 14 residues. CDR3 DNA: TGTGCCAGCAGTGACGGGAGGGACACCGGGGAGCTGTTTTTT. Encoded protein: CASSDGRDTGELFF.

This clone was observed a single time. The chain carries TRBV5-1 and TRBJ2-4; 7 bases fit TRBD1. The V gene end was trimmed by 4 bases and the J gene end by 2 bases; junction bases not matched to a gene: 9. Germline V gene data show CDR1 as SGHRS and CDR2 as YFSETQ. CDR3 length equals 16 residues. As DNA, the CDR3 is TGCGCCAGCAGCAAGGGCCAGGGGGAGACCAAAAACATTCAGTACTTC. It codes for CASSKGQGETKNIQYF.

The CDR3 spells CASSLSEETQYF. The CDR3 DNA reads TGTGCCAGCAGCTTAAGCGAGGAGACCCAGTACTTC. J is TRBJ2-5 and V is TRBV11-3; D gene ambiguous. The CDR3 length is 12 residues. The V end was cut by 2 bases, the J end by 5 bases, with 6 bases between. The germline V gene encodes CDR1 SGHNT and CDR2 YENEEA. Using reference TRBV11-3 and TRBJ2-5 for the parts outside the CDR3, the full variable domain is EAGVVQSPRYKIIEKKQPVAFWCNPISGHNTLYWYLQNLGQGPELLIRYENEEAVDDSQLPKDRFSAERLKGVDSTLKIQPAELGDSAVYLCASSLSEETQYFGPGTRLLVL.

The V gene is TRBV18, the J gene TRBJ1-1; D remains ambiguous. V was clipped by 2 bases and J by 0 bases, with 13 bases between them. Per the germline V gene, CDR1 is KGHSH and CDR2 is LQKENI. This CDR3 spans 16 amino acids. For the CDR3, the DNA is TGTGCCAGCTCACCAAGGCAGGCCAACATGAACACTGAAGCTTTCTTT. This sequence encodes CASSPRQANMNTEAFF. The full variable domain, with the rest looked up from reference TRBV18 and TRBJ1-1, is NAGVMQNPRHLVRRRGQEARLRCSPMKGHSHVYWYRQLPEEGLKFMVYLQKENIIDESGMPKERFSAEFPKEGPSILRIQQVVRGDSAAYFCASSPRQANMNTEAFFGQGTRLTVV.

V is TRBV4-3 and J is TRBJ1-2; TRBD1 aligns across 9 bases. Germline V gene sequence: CDR1 LGHNA, CDR2 YSLEER. V lost 2 bases, J lost 7 bases, and 8 bases stayed unmatched. This CDR3 has 15 residues. The CDR3 bases are TGCGCCAGCAGCCAAATACTACAGGGGGCGTTTGGCTACACCTTC. This translates into CASSQILQGAFGYTF.

The CDR3 DNA is TGTGCCAGCAGTGTATTGAGAAGCTCCTACAATGAGCAGTTCTTC. It codes for CASSVLRSSYNEQFF. The chain is built from TRBV6-1 and TRBJ2-1, with D unclear. The CDR3 spans 15 residues. V lost 4 bases, J lost 0 bases, and 10 bases lay in between. The germline gives CDR1 MNHNS, CDR2 SASEGT.

The chain recombines TRBV7-9 with TRBJ2-5; 13 bases line up with TRBD2. The CDR3 has 19 amino acids. Trimming at V came to 5 bases and at J to 5 bases, leaving 17 bases not matched to a gene. Germline assignment: CDR1 SEHNR and CDR2 FQNEAQ (reference sequence). The CDR3 DNA reads as TGTGCCAGCAGCCAACCCGCACTAGCGGGAGGGCTGCATCTGGAGACCCAGTACTTC. Residues: CASSQPALAGGLHLETQYF.

The chain links TRBV6-5 to TRBJ1-2, with D hard to call. The CDR3 loop spans 13 amino acids. Germline V gene lookup returns CDR1 MNHEY and CDR2 SVGAGI. V shed 5 bases and J shed 4 bases, with 11 bases lying between them. CDR3 residues: CASSITEGYGYTF. The CDR3 DNA sequence: TGTGCCAGCAGTATCACAGAGGGCTATGGCTACACCTTC.

The V and J genes are TRBV4-2 and TRBJ2-2; 10 bases align to TRBD1. Germline V lookup: CDR1 LGHNA, CDR2 YNFKEQ. This CDR3 contains 17 residues. Germline trimming cut 0 bases from V and 5 bases from J; bases unmatched to any gene: 6. The CDR3 sequence is CASSQEGTGVGTGELFF. CDR3 sequence (DNA): TGTGCCAGCAGCCAAGAGGGGACAGGGGTAGGGACCGGGGAGCTGTTTTTT.

The V gene is TRBV11-2, the J gene TRBJ2-1; 10 bases map to TRBD1. The V gene end was trimmed by 6 bases and the J gene end by 3 bases; junction bases not matched to a gene: 2. The CDR3 is 14 residues long. Per the germline V gene, CDR1 is SGHAT and CDR2 is FQNNGV. The CDR3 DNA reads TGTGCCAGCAGGGGACAGGGGTTCTACAATGAGCAGTTCTTC. It translates to CASRGQGFYNEQFF. Supplemented by reference TRBV11-2 and TRBJ2-1, the full variable domain reads EAGVAQSPRYKIIEKRQSVAFWCNPISGHATLYWYQQILGQGPKLLIQFQNNGVVDDSQLPKDRFSAERLKGVDSTLKIQPAKLEDSAVYLCASRGQGFYNEQFFGPGTRLTVL.

The V gene is TRBV27, the J gene TRBJ1-5, with TRBD1 matching 7 bases. V trimming: 6 bases; J trimming: 0 bases; junction bases outside the gene matches: 11. The germline CDR1 and CDR2 sequences are MNHEY and SMNVEV (reference sequence). This CDR3 comprises 17 residues. The CDR3 DNA reads as TGTGCCAGCAGCAGCGGACAGGATGGCTATAGCAATCAGCCCCAGCATTTT. It specifies CASSSGQDGYSNQPQHF.

J is TRBJ2-7 and V is TRBV11-2; maybe TRBD2 (6 bases). The germline V gene encodes CDR1 SGHAT and CDR2 FQNNGV. The CDR3 is 16 amino acids. Trimming shortened V by 1 base and J by 5 bases, and 18 bases separated the two germline ends. The CDR3 DNA sequence: TGTGCCAGCAGCTTAGGGTATTCACTGACTAGTAACGAGCAGTACTTC. Translated: CASSLGYSLTSNEQYF. The whole variable domain, remainder taken from reference TRBV11-2 and TRBJ2-7, is EAGVAQSPRYKIIEKRQSVAFWCNPISGHATLYWYQQILGQGPKLLIQFQNNGVVDDSQLPKDRFSAERLKGVDSTLKIQPAKLEDSAVYLCASSLGYSLTSNEQYFGPGTRLTVT.

This chain links TRBV2 with TRBJ2-7; 8 bases match TRBD1. The CDR3 sequence is 15 residues long. Germline V gives CDR1 SNHLY, CDR2 FYNNEI. The J segment lost 5 bases and the V segment lost 5 bases, leaving 11 bases of the junction unmatched. The CDR3 reads CASSTDREILNEQYF. The CDR3 DNA sequence: TGTGCCAGCAGTACGGACAGGGAGATTCTTAACGAGCAGTACTTC. The variable domain in full, with the rest retrieved from reference TRBV2 and TRBJ2-7, is EPEVTQTPSHQVTQMGQEVILRCVPISNHLYFYWYRQILGQKVEFLVSFYNNEISEKSEIFDDQFSVERPDGSNFTLKIRSTKLEDSAMYFCASSTDREILNEQYFGPGTRLTVT.

The chain has TRBV4-3 and TRBJ1-5; D unresolved. V dropped 0 bases and J dropped 3 bases, with 9 bases sitting between them. This CDR3 has 15 residues. Germline CDR1 LGHNA, CDR2 YSLEER. In DNA, the CDR3 is TGCGCCAGCAGCCAAGATGTACGGGACAATCAGCCCCAGCATTTT. The encoded protein is CASSQDVRDNQPQHF.